This is a list of T cell receptor beta chains from one sample in a study of shared clonotypes between healthy human individuals. TCRdb's copy holds only in-frame clones and misses some; the assay was immunoSEQ multiplex PCR. This sample has roughly 1,000,000 clones, with about 80% found just once. Sample: memory CD4+ T cells from PBMCs. The receptors here all came from a man aged 18-30 years in good health. Some clones in this sample may be carry-over from other donors' samples. Each CDR3 is given without its conserved first and last residue.

cdr3_aa	v_call	j_call
ASSLQFPNRESSYEQY	TRBV7-9	TRBJ2-7
ASSPLRGLAEGGEQF	TRBV18	TRBJ2-1
ASSVTSGRVGEQY	TRBV5-1	TRBJ2-7
ASSLEASAQETQY	TRBV7-9	TRBJ2-5
ASKVGRNTDTQY	TRBV5-1	TRBJ2-3
ASSPEGLGNQPQH	TRBV18	TRBJ1-5
ASSFLTDQETQY	TRBV7-9	TRBJ2-5
ASSDAADTQY	TRBV9	TRBJ2-3
ASSLVISGPNYGYT	TRBV5-1	TRBJ1-2
ASSPRAGSNEQY	TRBV27	TRBJ2-7
ASREMRYEQY	TRBV2	TRBJ2-7
ASSQSTGVSYEQY	TRBV7-8	.
ASSIEGDITGELF	TRBV19	TRBJ2-2
ASSPAGAPQY	TRBV6-5	TRBJ2-5
ASSEEGRRNEQF	TRBV6-4	TRBJ2-1
ASSGTSGTIYEQY	TRBV6-6	TRBJ2-7
ASSLSGTGVTEAF	TRBV7-2	TRBJ1-1
ASSSGVTGYT	TRBV6-5	TRBJ1-2
AIGSQVYEQY	TRBV10-3	TRBJ2-7
ASRRGLEYTQY	TRBV7-9	TRBJ2-3
ASSYRGSSSYNEQF	TRBV6-6	TRBJ2-1
SVAIQGGASYEQY	TRBV29-1	TRBJ2-7
ASSPRGAPYNEQF	TRBV6-6	TRBJ2-1
ASSSDTGGELF	TRBV7-2	TRBJ2-2
ASSFTDSYEQY	TRBV18	TRBJ2-7
ASSLREGEEDTQY	TRBV4-2	TRBJ2-3
ASSLFAHTEDTGELF	TRBV7-3	TRBJ2-2
ASSLGLAGPGDTQY	TRBV5-1	TRBJ2-3
ASSFSDGAQY	TRBV28	TRBJ2-5
ASRPRMGTGNTEAF	TRBV6-6	TRBJ1-1
ASSLELPRGIYEQY	TRBV13	TRBJ2-7
ASEQSTNEKLF	TRBV2	TRBJ1-4
ASSLVTKNIQY	TRBV7-2	TRBJ2-4
SVGKGTGGSYEQY	TRBV29-1	TRBJ2-7
AISDPTGTNQPQH	TRBV10-3	TRBJ1-5
ASSWGAEETQY	TRBV9	TRBJ2-5
SVEGTGPEAF	TRBV29-1	TRBJ1-1
ASSLLAGSGYT	TRBV28	TRBJ1-2
ASSQRVSATNEKLF	TRBV14	TRBJ1-4
ASRQVGTANTEAF	TRBV25-1	TRBJ1-1
ASSSVISGNTIY	TRBV7-9	TRBJ1-3
ASSERARGAGYGYT	TRBV6-1	TRBJ1-2
ATGQGPDEQY	TRBV10-3	TRBJ2-7
ASRGQGNGQPQH	TRBV6-1	TRBJ1-5
ASSLSPNEKKRGEQY	TRBV7-2	TRBJ2-7
ASSTPGPPSGTQY	TRBV18	TRBJ2-3
ASSPWGLAGGTETQY	TRBV28	TRBJ2-5
ASSSLAGGFYRYEQY	TRBV19	TRBJ2-7
ASSSLAGGYNEQF	TRBV11-2	TRBJ2-1
ASSYPEGYEQY	TRBV5-4	TRBJ2-7
ASSGGAGTAYEQY	TRBV5-4	TRBJ2-7